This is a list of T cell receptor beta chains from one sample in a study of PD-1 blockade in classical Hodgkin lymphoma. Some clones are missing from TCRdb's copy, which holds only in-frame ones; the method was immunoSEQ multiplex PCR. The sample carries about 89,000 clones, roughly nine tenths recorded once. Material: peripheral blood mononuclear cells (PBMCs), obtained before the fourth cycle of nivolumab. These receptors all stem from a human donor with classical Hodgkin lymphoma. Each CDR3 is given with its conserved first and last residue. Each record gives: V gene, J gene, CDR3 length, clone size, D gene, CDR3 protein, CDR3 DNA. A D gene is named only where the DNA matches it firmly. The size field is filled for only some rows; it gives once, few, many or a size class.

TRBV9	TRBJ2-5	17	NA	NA	CASSARLGERGGETQYF	TGTGCCAGCAGCGCCCGATTGGGGGAGCGAGGAGGAGAGACCCAGTACTTC
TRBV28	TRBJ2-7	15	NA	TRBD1	CASSPGRDSSYEQYF	TGTGCCAGCAGCCCCGGCCGGGACAGCTCCTACGAGCAGTACTTC
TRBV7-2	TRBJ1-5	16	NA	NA	CASSLVGQGLSQPQHF	TGTGCCAGCAGCTTAGTAGGCCAGGGGCTGAGTCAGCCCCAGCATTTT
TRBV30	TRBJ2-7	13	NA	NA	CAWSEGLPYEQYF	TGTGCCTGGAGCGAGGGGCTTCCATACGAGCAGTACTTC
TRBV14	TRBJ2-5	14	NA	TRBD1	CASSRWTGGETQYF	TGTGCCAGCAGCCGCTGGACAGGGGGAGAGACCCAGTACTTC
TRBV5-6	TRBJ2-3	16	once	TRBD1	CASSFVTGYRSDTQYF	TGTGCCAGCAGCTTTGTGACAGGGTATAGGTCAGATACGCAGTATTTT
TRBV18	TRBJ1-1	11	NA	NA	CASSPGIEAFF	TGTGCCAGCTCACCAGGGATTGAAGCTTTCTTT
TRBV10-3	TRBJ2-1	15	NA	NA	CAISEWLDGNNEQFF	TGTGCCATCAGTGAGTGGTTAGACGGAAACAATGAGCAGTTCTTC
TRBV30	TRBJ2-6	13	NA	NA	CAWFHSGTNVLTF	TGTGCCTGGTTCCATTCTGGGACCAACGTCCTGACTTTC
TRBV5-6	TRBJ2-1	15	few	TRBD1	CASRLSGQGVNEQFF	TGTGCCAGCAGACTTTCGGGACAGGGTGTCAATGAGCAGTTCTTC
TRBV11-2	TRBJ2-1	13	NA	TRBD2	CASSLRGAHEQFF	TGTGCCAGCAGCTTGCGGGGGGCGCATGAGCAGTTCTTC
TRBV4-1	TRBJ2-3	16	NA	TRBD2	CASSQEERGGQDTQYF	TGCGCCAGCAGCCAAGAAGAGCGGGGGGGCCAAGATACGCAGTATTTT
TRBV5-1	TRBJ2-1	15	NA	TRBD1	CASSSTGPSYNEQFF	TGCGCCAGCAGCTCGACAGGGCCCTCCTACAATGAGCAGTTCTTC
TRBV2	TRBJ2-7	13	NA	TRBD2	CASSLAGEYEQYF	TGTGCCAGCAGTCTAGCGGGGGAATACGAGCAGTACTTC
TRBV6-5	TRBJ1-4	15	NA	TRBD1	CASSYGGTGDEKLFF	TGTGCCAGCAGTTACGGGGGGACAGGCGATGAAAAACTGTTTTTT
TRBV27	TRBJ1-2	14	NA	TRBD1	CASRTGQVHYGYTF	TGTGCCAGCAGAACGGGACAGGTACATTATGGCTACACCTTC
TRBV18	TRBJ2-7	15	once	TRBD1	CASSPSYGQGYEQYF	TGTGCCAGCTCACCGTCCTACGGACAGGGCTACGAGCAGTACTTC
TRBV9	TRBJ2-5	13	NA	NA	CASSVDAGETQYF	TGTGCCAGCAGCGTAGACGCCGGAGAGACCCAGTACTTC
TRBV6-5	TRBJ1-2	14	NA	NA	CASSYAGQNYGYTF	TGTGCCAGCAGTTACGCCGGACAGAACTATGGCTACACCTTC
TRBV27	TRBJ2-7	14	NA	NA	CASSLSPLAYEQYF	TGTGCCAGCAGTTTATCACCACTCGCCTACGAGCAGTACTTC
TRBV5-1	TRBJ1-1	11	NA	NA	CASSFTTEAFF	TGCGCCAGCAGCTTCACCACTGAAGCTTTCTTT
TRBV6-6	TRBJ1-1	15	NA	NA	CASSRTPGRDTEAFF	TGTGCCAGCAGTAGGACCCCCGGGCGGGACACTGAAGCTTTCTTT
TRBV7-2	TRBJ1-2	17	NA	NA	CASSLAPGRITNYGYTF	TGTGCCAGCAGCTTAGCCCCGGGACGGATTACTAACTATGGCTACACCTTC
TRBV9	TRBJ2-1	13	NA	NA	CASSVVGDNEQFF	TGTGCCAGCAGCGTAGTGGGGGATAATGAGCAGTTCTTC
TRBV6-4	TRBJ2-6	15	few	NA	CASSPTPAGANVLTF	TGTGCCAGCAGCCCAACCCCCGCAGGGGCCAACGTCCTGACTTTC
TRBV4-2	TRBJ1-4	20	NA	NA	CASSQVRGSWSDTTNEKLFF	TGTGCCAGCAGCCAAGTCCGGGGCTCTTGGTCAGATACAACTAATGAAAAACTGTTTTTT
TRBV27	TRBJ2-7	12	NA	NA	CASGRGPYEQYF	TGTGCCAGCGGCAGGGGACCCTACGAGCAGTACTTC
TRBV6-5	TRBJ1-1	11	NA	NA	CASREKRRAFF	TGTGCCAGTCGGGAGAAACGACGGGCTTTCTTT
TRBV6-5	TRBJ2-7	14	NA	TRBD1	CASNGQGGSYEQYF	TGTGCCAGTAACGGACAGGGGGGTTCCTACGAGCAGTACTTC
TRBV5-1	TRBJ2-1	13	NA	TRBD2	CATAPGGDNEQFF	TGCGCCACCGCACCGGGGGGGGACAATGAGCAGTTCTTC
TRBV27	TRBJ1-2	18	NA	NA	CASSPTLPRRGVKFGYTF	TGTGCCAGCAGTCCCACATTACCGCGCAGGGGTGTCAAATTCGGCTACACCTTC